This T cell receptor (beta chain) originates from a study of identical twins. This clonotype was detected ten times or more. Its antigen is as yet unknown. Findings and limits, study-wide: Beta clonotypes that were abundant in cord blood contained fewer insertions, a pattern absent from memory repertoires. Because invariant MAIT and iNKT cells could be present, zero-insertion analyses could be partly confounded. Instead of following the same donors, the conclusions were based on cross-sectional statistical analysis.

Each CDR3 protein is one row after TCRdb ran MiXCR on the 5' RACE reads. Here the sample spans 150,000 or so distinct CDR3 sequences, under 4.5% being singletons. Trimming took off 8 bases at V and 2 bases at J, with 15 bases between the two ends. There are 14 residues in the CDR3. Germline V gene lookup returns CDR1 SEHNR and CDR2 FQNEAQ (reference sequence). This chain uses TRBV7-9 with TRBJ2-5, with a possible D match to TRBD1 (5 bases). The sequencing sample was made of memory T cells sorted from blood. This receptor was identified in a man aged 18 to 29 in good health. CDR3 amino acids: CASDEPGRQETQYF. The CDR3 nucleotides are TGTGCCAGCGACGAACCAGGGCGGCAAGAGACCCAGTACTTC.